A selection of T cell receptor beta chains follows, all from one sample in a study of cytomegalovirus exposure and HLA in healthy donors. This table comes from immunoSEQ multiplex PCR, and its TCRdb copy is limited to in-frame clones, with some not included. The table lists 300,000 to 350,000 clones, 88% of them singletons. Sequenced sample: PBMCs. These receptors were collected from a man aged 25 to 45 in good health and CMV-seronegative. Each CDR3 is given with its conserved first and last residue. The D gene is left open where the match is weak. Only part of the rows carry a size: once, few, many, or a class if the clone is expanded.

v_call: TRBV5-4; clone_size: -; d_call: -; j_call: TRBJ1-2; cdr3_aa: CASSLAGYTYGYTF; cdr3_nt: TGTGCCAGCAGCTTGGCGGGGTATACCTATGGCTACACCTTC
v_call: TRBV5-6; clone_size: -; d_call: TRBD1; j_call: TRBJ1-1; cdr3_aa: CASSLTGGNTEAFF; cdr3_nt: TGTGCCAGCAGCTTGACAGGGGGAAACACTGAAGCTTTCTTT
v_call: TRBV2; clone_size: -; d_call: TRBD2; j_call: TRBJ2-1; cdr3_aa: CASSPWRGDDNEQFF; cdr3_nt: TGTGCCAGCAGCCCCTGGCGGGGGGACGACAATGAGCAGTTCTTC
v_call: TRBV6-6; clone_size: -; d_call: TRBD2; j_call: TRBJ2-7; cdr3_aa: CASRDPSFGGAREQYF; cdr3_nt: TGTGCCAGCAGGGACCCCTCTTTCGGGGGGGCCCGGGAGCAGTACTTC
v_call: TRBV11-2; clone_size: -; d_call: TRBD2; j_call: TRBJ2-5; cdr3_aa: CASSLVGGSQETQYF; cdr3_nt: TGTGCCAGCAGCTTAGTGGGCGGGAGCCAAGAGACCCAGTACTTC
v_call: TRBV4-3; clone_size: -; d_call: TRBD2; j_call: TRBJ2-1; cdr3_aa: CASSQVPGGQDNEQFF; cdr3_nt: TGCGCCAGCAGCCAAGTGCCGGGGGGGCAGGATAATGAGCAGTTCTTC
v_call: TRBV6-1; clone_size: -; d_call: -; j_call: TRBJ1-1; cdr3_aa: CASSEWTGETEAFF; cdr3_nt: TGTGCCAGCAGTGAATGGACGGGAGAGACTGAAGCTTTCTTT
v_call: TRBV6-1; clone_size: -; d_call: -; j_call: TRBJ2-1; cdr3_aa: CASSNAGIEDEQFF; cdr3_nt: TGTGCCAGCAGCAACGCGGGGATAGAGGATGAGCAGTTCTTC
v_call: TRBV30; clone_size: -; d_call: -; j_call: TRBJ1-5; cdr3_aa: CAWSQDRNQPQHF; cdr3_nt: TGTGCCTGGAGCCAGGACAGAAATCAGCCCCAGCATTTT
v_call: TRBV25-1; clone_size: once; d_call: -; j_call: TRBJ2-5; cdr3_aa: CASSGRASLYETQYF; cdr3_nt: TGTGCCAGCAGTGGGAGGGCCTCGTTGTATGAGACCCAGTACTTC
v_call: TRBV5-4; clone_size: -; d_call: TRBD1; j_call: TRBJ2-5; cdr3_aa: CASSLVGQGVGEETQYF; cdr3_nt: TGTGCCAGCAGCTTGGTGGGACAGGGGGTTGGGGAAGAGACCCAGTACTTC
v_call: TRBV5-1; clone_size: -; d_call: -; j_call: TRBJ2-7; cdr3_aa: CASSLYSSQGNEQYF; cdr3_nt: TGCGCCAGCAGCTTGTATAGCAGTCAGGGTAACGAGCAGTACTTC
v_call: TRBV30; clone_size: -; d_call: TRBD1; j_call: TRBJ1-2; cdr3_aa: CAWSRDRGRDYGYTF; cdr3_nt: TGTGCCTGGTCCCGGGACAGGGGGCGCGACTATGGCTACACCTTC
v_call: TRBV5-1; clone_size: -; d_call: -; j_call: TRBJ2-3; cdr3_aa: CASSLGQSTDTQYF; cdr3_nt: TGCGCCAGCAGCTTGGGACAGAGCACAGATACGCAGTATTTT